The rows below give T cell receptor beta chains drawn from one sample of a study of CD4 T cell repertoires in COVID-19. Clones were read by immunoSEQ multiplex PCR, and TCRdb kept only the in-frame ones, dropping some. The sample consists of over 75,000 clones, roughly 80% of them appearing once. The starting material was CD4+ T cells from peripheral blood, obtained after recovery from COVID-19. Receptors originate from a human donor who had COVID-19. The CDR3 runs from the conserved cysteine through the conserved F or W. D genes are given only for firm matches. Part of the rows lack a size; the others show once, few, many or a class for expanded clones.

clone_size: once
v_call: TRBV3-1/TRBV3-2
d_call: TRBD1
j_call: TRBJ2-7
cdr3_nt: TGTGCCAGCAGCCTCCAGGGGGCTTTCAACGAGCAGTACTTC
cdr3_aa: CASSLQGAFNEQYF

clone_size: -
v_call: TRBV2
d_call: TRBD2
j_call: TRBJ2-3
cdr3_nt: TGTGCCAGCAAGGTACTAGCGGGAACAGATACGCAGTATTTT
cdr3_aa: CASKVLAGTDTQYF

clone_size: -
v_call: TRBV6-5
d_call: TRBD1
j_call: TRBJ2-7
cdr3_nt: TGTGCCAGCAGACAGGGGTATTACGAGCAGTACTTC
cdr3_aa: CASRQGYYEQYF

clone_size: once
v_call: TRBV12-3/TRBV12-4
d_call: -
j_call: TRBJ1-5
cdr3_nt: TGTGCCAGCAGTAAGCTCAATCAGCCCCAGCATTTT
cdr3_aa: CASSKLNQPQHF

clone_size: -
v_call: TRBV7-8
d_call: -
j_call: TRBJ2-3
cdr3_nt: TGTGCCAGCAGCCCCGTGAGGTTGGGGGGGGGCAGGGATACGCAGTATTTT
cdr3_aa: CASSPVRLGGGRDTQYF

clone_size: -
v_call: TRBV7-6
d_call: TRBD1
j_call: TRBJ2-1
cdr3_nt: TGTGCCAGCAGCCCAACCCGGGACAGGGTTTACAATGAGCAGTTCTTC
cdr3_aa: CASSPTRDRVYNEQFF

clone_size: -
v_call: TRBV6-5
d_call: -
j_call: TRBJ1-2
cdr3_nt: TGTGCCAGCAGGATACAGCATGCCTATGGCTACACCTTC
cdr3_aa: CASRIQHAYGYTF

clone_size: -
v_call: TRBV29-1
d_call: -
j_call: TRBJ2-5
cdr3_nt: TGCAGCGTCCGCCATTCTAGCTGGGAGACCCAGTACTTC
cdr3_aa: CSVRHSSWETQYF

clone_size: -
v_call: TRBV6-5
d_call: -
j_call: TRBJ2-5
cdr3_nt: TGTGCCAGCACGGCCACAGGGCGAGAGACCCAGTACTTC
cdr3_aa: CASTATGRETQYF

clone_size: -
v_call: TRBV28
d_call: -
j_call: TRBJ1-3
cdr3_nt: TGTGCCAGCAGTTCAGACACCATATATTTT
cdr3_aa: CASSSDTIYF

clone_size: once
v_call: TRBV7-2
d_call: -
j_call: TRBJ1-2
cdr3_nt: TGTGCCAGCAGCTTAATGGGTGCCACCAACTATGGCTACACCTTC
cdr3_aa: CASSLMGATNYGYTF

clone_size: once
v_call: TRBV5-4
d_call: TRBD1
j_call: TRBJ2-4
cdr3_nt: TGTGCCAGCACCAACCGGGACAGGGGGGACATTCAGTACTTC
cdr3_aa: CASTNRDRGDIQYF

clone_size: -
v_call: TRBV5-1
d_call: -
j_call: TRBJ1-1
cdr3_nt: TGCGCCAGCAGGGGGCTAACTGAAGCTTTCTTT
cdr3_aa: CASRGLTEAFF

clone_size: -
v_call: TRBV9
d_call: TRBD2
j_call: TRBJ2-1
cdr3_nt: TGTGCCAGCAGCCCAGGGACTAGCGGGGGGATGGACTCCTACAATGAGCAGTTCTTC
cdr3_aa: CASSPGTSGGMDSYNEQFF

clone_size: -
v_call: TRBV9
d_call: TRBD2
j_call: TRBJ2-5
cdr3_nt: TGTGCCAGCAGCGCGCTAGCGGTGCCCCAAGAGACCCAGTACTTC
cdr3_aa: CASSALAVPQETQYF

clone_size: -
v_call: TRBV6-5
d_call: -
j_call: TRBJ1-4
cdr3_nt: TGTGCCAGCAGTTACGTCAGGGGTGTAAGTGAAAAACTGTTTTTT
cdr3_aa: CASSYVRGVSEKLFF

clone_size: -
v_call: TRBV7-9
d_call: -
j_call: TRBJ2-7
cdr3_nt: TGTGCCAGCAGCTATAGCGGTTTGAACGGGGAGCAGTACTTC
cdr3_aa: CASSYSGLNGEQYF

clone_size: -
v_call: TRBV4-1
d_call: -
j_call: TRBJ1-4
cdr3_nt: TGCGCCAGCAGGACCGGGGTCCGGGGAACTAATGAAAAACTGTTTTTT
cdr3_aa: CASRTGVRGTNEKLFF

clone_size: -
v_call: TRBV10-2
d_call: TRBD1
j_call: TRBJ2-4
cdr3_nt: TGCGCCAGCAGTGAGTCGGGGACAGGGGTCAAAAACATTCAGTACTTC
cdr3_aa: CASSESGTGVKNIQYF

clone_size: -
v_call: TRBV11-2
d_call: -
j_call: TRBJ1-1
cdr3_nt: TGTGCCAGCAGCAGGCTAATTGGGAACACTGAAGCTTTCTTT
cdr3_aa: CASSRLIGNTEAFF

clone_size: -
v_call: TRBV5-5
d_call: -
j_call: TRBJ2-3
cdr3_nt: TGTGCCAGCAGCCCACTACGAGGGGCAGATACGCAGTATTTT
cdr3_aa: CASSPLRGADTQYF

clone_size: -
v_call: TRBV7-9
d_call: TRBD1
j_call: TRBJ1-1
cdr3_nt: TGTGCCAGCAGCCGTTCGACAGGGAAAGGCACTGAAGCTTTCTTT
cdr3_aa: CASSRSTGKGTEAFF